This T cell receptor beta chain was sequenced during a study of cytomegalovirus exposure and HLA in healthy donors. To note about this clone: The antigen remains unidentified.

PCR employed 60 Vbeta and 13 Jbeta primers. Produced via immunoSEQ multiplex PCR; TCRdb's table is partial and in-frame only. The table lists about 130,000 clones, 75% to 80% of them singletons. The study, taken as a whole, reports: In an earlier analysis, most TCR beta V segments were productive about 90% or about 30% of the time.

The V gene's germline CDR1 is LNHNV and CDR2 YYDKDF (reference sequence). J gave up 3 bases and V 6 bases, and 9 bases lay outside the gene matches. The CDR3 is made up of 15 amino acids. The rearrangement links TRBV15 to TRBJ2-7, with TRBD2 matching over 9 bases. The source material was PBMCs. The clonotype comes from a male donor in good health and CMV-seronegative. CDR3 DNA sequence: TGTGCCACCAGATTGACTAGCGGCGGTTACTACGAGCAGTACTTC. Encoded protein: CATRLTSGGYYEQYF.